A selection of T cell receptor beta chains follows, all from one sample in a study of patients and donors after allogeneic stem cell transplantation. TCRdb re-derived calls from the RT-PCR reads in MiXCR, one entry per CDR3 protein. Found here are approximately 220,000 distinct CDR3 sequences, around 41% of them singletons; the top ten hold around a tenth. The sample consisted of blood, either unsorted or a sorted T cell fraction (not recorded which). Receptor source: a human donor who was either an allogeneic HSCT recipient or a stem cell or donor lymphocyte infusion donor (not recorded which). It is not recorded whose cells these are; they may come from a transplant donor. Both conserved end residues are part of each CDR3. The D gene is left open where the match is weak. Size values are once, few and many counts, or a class for expanded clones, and some rows have none.

d_gene: TRBD1
v_gene: TRBV30
j_gene: TRBJ1-2
abundance: NA
CDR3nt: TGTGCCTGGAGCAGACAGGGGAACTATGGCTACACCTTC
CDR3aa: CAWSRQGNYGYTF

d_gene: NA
v_gene: TRBV15
j_gene: TRBJ2-1
abundance: NA
CDR3nt: TGTGCCACCAGCATACTCCCCTTAAGCTCCTACAATGAGCAGTTCTTC
CDR3aa: CATSILPLSSYNEQFF

d_gene: TRBD1
v_gene: TRBV29-1
j_gene: TRBJ1-1
abundance: NA
CDR3nt: TGCAGCGCCAGGGGGACACCTAACACTGAAGCTTTCTTT
CDR3aa: CSARGTPNTEAFF

d_gene: NA
v_gene: TRBV5-1
j_gene: TRBJ1-5
abundance: few
CDR3nt: TGCGCCAGCAGCTTGGGTTTGCCGGCGGATAGCAATCAGCCCCAGCATTTT
CDR3aa: CASSLGLPADSNQPQHF

d_gene: NA
v_gene: TRBV24-1
j_gene: TRBJ2-1
abundance: NA
CDR3nt: TGTGCCACCAGTGATTCGAGCGGTGTTGGGTACAATGAGCAGTTCTTC
CDR3aa: CATSDSSGVGYNEQFF

d_gene: NA
v_gene: TRBV2
j_gene: TRBJ1-6
abundance: NA
CDR3nt: TGTGCCAGCAGGTTAACAGGGAATGGACCCCTCCACTTT
CDR3aa: CASRLTGNGPLHF

d_gene: NA
v_gene: TRBV12-3/TRBV12-4
j_gene: TRBJ1-2
abundance: NA
CDR3nt: TGTGCCAGCAGAGCGACGGCGTACCGCTACACCTTC
CDR3aa: CASRATAYRYTF

d_gene: NA
v_gene: TRBV7-9
j_gene: TRBJ2-1
abundance: NA
CDR3nt: TGTGCCAGCAGTCAGACCTACAATGAGCAGTTCTTC
CDR3aa: CASSQTYNEQFF

d_gene: NA
v_gene: TRBV27
j_gene: TRBJ2-3
abundance: few
CDR3nt: TGTGCCAGCAGTTTCGGCCGGAAGGCAGATACGCAGTATTTT
CDR3aa: CASSFGRKADTQYF

d_gene: NA
v_gene: TRBV5-1
j_gene: TRBJ2-7
abundance: many
CDR3nt: TGCGCCAGCAGCTTGGGGGGGTACGAGCAGTACTTC
CDR3aa: CASSLGGYEQYF